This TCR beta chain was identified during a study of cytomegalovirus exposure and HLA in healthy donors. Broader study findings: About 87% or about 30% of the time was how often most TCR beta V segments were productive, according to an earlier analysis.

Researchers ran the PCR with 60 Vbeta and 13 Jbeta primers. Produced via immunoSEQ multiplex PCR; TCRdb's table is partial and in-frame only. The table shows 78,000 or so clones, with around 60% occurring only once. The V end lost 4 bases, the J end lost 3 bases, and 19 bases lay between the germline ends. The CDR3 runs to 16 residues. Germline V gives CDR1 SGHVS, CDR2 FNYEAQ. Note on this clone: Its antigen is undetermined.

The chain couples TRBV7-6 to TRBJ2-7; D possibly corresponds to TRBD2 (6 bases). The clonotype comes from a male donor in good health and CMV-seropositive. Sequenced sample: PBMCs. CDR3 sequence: CASSSIPGERGYEQYF. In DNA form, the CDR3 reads TGTGCCAGCAGCTCCATCCCGGGAGAAAGGGGCTACGAGCAGTACTTC.